The 3 T cell receptor beta chains in this list originate from one sample, sequenced in a study of T cells in localized non-small cell lung cancer. Sequenced by immunoSEQ multiplex PCR; TCRdb stores in-frame clones only, minus some. This sample has some 39,000 clones, with 75% to 90% found just once. This specimen was peripheral blood mononuclear cells, taken before any cancer treatment. Receptors were obtained from a male donor aged 60 or over with stage II lung adenocarcinoma.

The rearrangement joins TRBV7-9 to TRBJ1-2; the D gene is possibly TRBD1 (5 bases). Germline V lookup: CDR1 SEHNR, CDR2 FQNEAQ (reference sequence). V lost 0 bases and J 4 bases, leaving 12 bases between the germline ends. The CDR3 totals 15 residues. The CDR3 nucleotides are TGTGCCAGCAGCTTAGCGGCAGGAACAGGCTATGGCTACACCTTC. This codes for CASSLAAGTGYGYTF.

The chain combines TRBV15 with TRBJ2-1; D gene uncertain. Germline lookup yields CDR1 LNHNV and CDR2 YYDKDF (reference sequence). V dropped 3 bases and J dropped 3 bases, with 0 bases sitting between them. This CDR3 contains 11 residues. The CDR3 sequence: CATSSYNEQFF. In DNA form, the CDR3 reads TGTGCCACCAGCAGCTACAATGAGCAGTTCTTC.

The rearrangement uses TRBV5-1 and TRBJ1-5; D gene uncertain. V lost 0 bases and J lost 5, with 12 bases in between. CDR1 and CDR2 from the germline V gene are SGHRS and YFSETQ. The CDR3 covers 15 residues. CDR3 sequence: CASSLGPSRDQPQHF. CDR3 sequence (DNA): TGCGCCAGCAGCTTGGGGCCCTCCCGCGATCAGCCCCAGCATTTT.